This T cell receptor (beta chain) originates from a study of blood T cell repertoires in COVID-19. Overall study: Spain, Italy and the United States supplied samples that represented acute and convalescent COVID-19. From T cells, B-cell-depleted T cells, or PBMCs came the material, which was cDNA or gDNA.

V gave up 6 bases and J gave up 7 bases; unmatched junction bases: 8. Germline values: CDR1 MDHEN, CDR2 SYDVKM. The CDR3 spans 14 residues. Authors' data handling: Scientists estimated how many nucleated cells there were by amplifying reference gene primers. Measured with immunoSEQ multiplex PCR; TCRdb has only the in-frame clones, and not every one. V and J calls and clone size are those listed in that table; D and trimming were worked out from the DNA. The sample includes 370,000 or so clones, more than 65% seen only once; the top ten take more than 0.85%. This chain uses TRBV28 with TRBJ1-2; 10 nucleotides agree with TRBD1. The clonotype comes from a human donor with acute or convalescent COVID-19. The donor label of this sample is uncertain. Sequenced: peripheral blood. CDR3 sequence (DNA): TGTGCCAGCAGGGCGACAGGGGGCGCGGGTGGCTACACCTTC. Encoded protein: CASRATGGAGGYTF.